The rows below give T cell receptor beta chains drawn from one sample of a study of cytomegalovirus exposure and HLA in healthy donors. Assay used: immunoSEQ multiplex PCR; TCRdb lists only in-frame clones, some missing. The table shows about 82,000 clones, with around 70% occurring only once. The source material was PBMCs. The source of these receptors is a woman between 45 and 65 years old in good health and CMV-seropositive. The CDR3 runs from the conserved cysteine through the conserved F or W. D genes are given only for firm matches. Not every row has a clone size; where given, it reads once, few, many or a size class.

abundance: .; d_gene: TRBD2; v_gene: TRBV2; j_gene: TRBJ2-7; CDR3nt: TGTGCCAGTAACCGGGACTATAGCGTCGAGCAGTACTTC; CDR3aa: CASNRDYSVEQYF
abundance: .; d_gene: .; v_gene: TRBV6-6; j_gene: TRBJ1-5; CDR3nt: TGTGCCAGCAGCCCACTGTCTAGCAATCAGCCCCAGCATTTT; CDR3aa: CASSPLSSNQPQHF
abundance: few; d_gene: TRBD2; v_gene: TRBV6-5; j_gene: TRBJ2-3; CDR3nt: TGTGCCAGCAGTTACGTAGCGGGAGGCACAGATACGCAGTATTTT; CDR3aa: CASSYVAGGTDTQYF
abundance: .; d_gene: TRBD1; v_gene: TRBV20-1; j_gene: TRBJ1-1; CDR3nt: TGCAGTGCTACAGGGGGCACTGAAGCTTTCTTT; CDR3aa: CSATGGTEAFF
abundance: .; d_gene: TRBD1; v_gene: TRBV7-6; j_gene: TRBJ1-1; CDR3nt: TGTGCCAGCAGCCCGGACAGGCTCACCACTGAAGCTTTCTTT; CDR3aa: CASSPDRLTTEAFF
abundance: .; d_gene: TRBD1; v_gene: TRBV6-5; j_gene: TRBJ2-3; CDR3nt: TGTGCCAGCAGTTACCTAGGGGGCGGCACAGATACGCAGTATTTT; CDR3aa: CASSYLGGGTDTQYF
abundance: .; d_gene: TRBD1; v_gene: TRBV5-6; j_gene: TRBJ1-1; CDR3nt: TGTGCCAGCAGCGTACCGGGACAGGGAAATGGGAACACTGAAGCTTTCTTT; CDR3aa: CASSVPGQGNGNTEAFF
abundance: once; d_gene: .; v_gene: TRBV7-9; j_gene: TRBJ1-4; CDR3nt: TGTGCCAGCAGCTTAAGGGGTGTCCATGAAAAACTGTTTTTT; CDR3aa: CASSLRGVHEKLFF
abundance: few; d_gene: TRBD1; v_gene: TRBV19; j_gene: TRBJ1-4; CDR3nt: TGTGCCAGTAGAGGGAGACAGGGGATACGAGAAAAACTGTTTTTT; CDR3aa: CASRGRQGIREKLFF
abundance: .; d_gene: TRBD1; v_gene: TRBV30; j_gene: TRBJ1-4; CDR3nt: TGTGCCTGGAGTGACAGGGGTAATGAAAAACTGTTTTTT; CDR3aa: CAWSDRGNEKLFF
abundance: .; d_gene: .; v_gene: TRBV5-1; j_gene: TRBJ1-1; CDR3nt: TGCGCCAGCAGCCCGGTCGGGGTAGATGGTAACACTGAAGCTTTCTTT; CDR3aa: CASSPVGVDGNTEAFF
abundance: .; d_gene: .; v_gene: TRBV30; j_gene: TRBJ1-3; CDR3nt: TGTGCCTGGAAGGGGCTTGGAAACACCATATATTTT; CDR3aa: CAWKGLGNTIYF
abundance: few; d_gene: TRBD2; v_gene: TRBV7-2; j_gene: TRBJ2-3; CDR3nt: TGTGCCAGCAGCTTAAGGGCGGGAGGGTCAGATACGCAGTATTTT; CDR3aa: CASSLRAGGSDTQYF
abundance: .; d_gene: .; v_gene: TRBV2; j_gene: TRBJ2-7; CDR3nt: TGTGCCAGCAGTGACGCGAGCAGACTCCCCTACGAGCAGTACTTC; CDR3aa: CASSDASRLPYEQYF
abundance: .; d_gene: .; v_gene: TRBV2; j_gene: TRBJ2-5; CDR3nt: TGTGCCAGCAGTGATATTAACAGGGGAGGTGGAGAGACCCAGTACTTC; CDR3aa: CASSDINRGGGETQYF
abundance: once; d_gene: TRBD2; v_gene: TRBV27; j_gene: TRBJ2-7; CDR3nt: TGTGCCAGCAGTTTTGGACTAGCGGAGGTTTACGAGCAGTACTTC; CDR3aa: CASSFGLAEVYEQYF
abundance: .; d_gene: .; v_gene: TRBV30; j_gene: TRBJ1-4; CDR3nt: TGTGCCTGGAGTCCCCGGGGGGCCCCGAATGAAAAACTGTTTTTT; CDR3aa: CAWSPRGAPNEKLFF
abundance: .; d_gene: .; v_gene: TRBV6-1; j_gene: TRBJ2-7; CDR3nt: TGTGCCAGCAGGACTAGTCGGTTCTACGAGCAGTACTTC; CDR3aa: CASRTSRFYEQYF
abundance: .; d_gene: .; v_gene: TRBV5-1; j_gene: TRBJ2-1; CDR3nt: TGCGCCAGCAGCTTGGGGGGCGAATACAATGAGCAGTTCTTC; CDR3aa: CASSLGGEYNEQFF
abundance: .; d_gene: .; v_gene: TRBV7-2; j_gene: TRBJ2-7; CDR3nt: TGTGCCAGCAGCTTAACAAGGGGCTACACCTACGAGCAGTACTTC; CDR3aa: CASSLTRGYTYEQYF
abundance: .; d_gene: .; v_gene: TRBV6-1; j_gene: TRBJ2-3; CDR3nt: TGTGCCAGCCAGCGGACGACGGATACGCAGTATTTT; CDR3aa: CASQRTTDTQYF
abundance: .; d_gene: .; v_gene: TRBV11-2; j_gene: TRBJ2-3; CDR3nt: TGTGCCAGCAGCCTTCGACTAGGAAAGGGGACAGATACGCAGTATTTT; CDR3aa: CASSLRLGKGTDTQYF
abundance: .; d_gene: .; v_gene: TRBV7-9; j_gene: TRBJ2-7; CDR3nt: TGTGCCAGCAGCTTAGTCGGGAGTGGTTACGAGCAGTACTTC; CDR3aa: CASSLVGSGYEQYF
abundance: .; d_gene: TRBD2; v_gene: TRBV30; j_gene: TRBJ2-1; CDR3nt: TGTGCCTGGATGGCTAGCGGACGGAGCTCCTACAATGAGCAGTTCTTC; CDR3aa: CAWMASGRSSYNEQFF
abundance: .; d_gene: TRBD2; v_gene: TRBV2; j_gene: TRBJ2-5; CDR3nt: TGTGCCAGCAGATGGACTAGCGGGAGGACAGAGACCCAGTACTTC; CDR3aa: CASRWTSGRTETQYF
abundance: .; d_gene: TRBD2; v_gene: TRBV27; j_gene: TRBJ2-3; CDR3nt: TGTGCCAGCTCAGGGGGACTAGCGGGAGGAGATACGCAGTATTTT; CDR3aa: CASSGGLAGGDTQYF
abundance: .; d_gene: .; v_gene: TRBV5-5; j_gene: TRBJ1-2; CDR3nt: TGTGCCAGCAGAAAGGACATTTCTAACTATGGCTACACCTTC; CDR3aa: CASRKDISNYGYTF
abundance: .; d_gene: .; v_gene: TRBV6-5; j_gene: TRBJ2-1; CDR3nt: TGTGCCAGCAGTTATAGCACCGACTACAATGAGCAGTTCTTC; CDR3aa: CASSYSTDYNEQFF
abundance: .; d_gene: TRBD1; v_gene: TRBV15; j_gene: TRBJ1-5; CDR3nt: TGTGCCACCCGGGACAGGGCTGGCAATCAGCCCCAGCATTTT; CDR3aa: CATRDRAGNQPQHF
abundance: .; d_gene: TRBD2; v_gene: TRBV11-2; j_gene: TRBJ2-7; CDR3nt: TGTGCCAGCAGCTTTGGGGAGGGTTACGAGCAGTACTTC; CDR3aa: CASSFGEGYEQYF
abundance: .; d_gene: TRBD2; v_gene: TRBV7-8; j_gene: TRBJ2-2; CDR3nt: TGTGCCAGCAGCTCCCCTCTAGCGGAGGGACCCACCGGGGAGCTGTTTTTT; CDR3aa: CASSSPLAEGPTGELFF
abundance: .; d_gene: TRBD2; v_gene: TRBV5-1; j_gene: TRBJ2-1; CDR3nt: TGCGCCAGCAGCCCGGCGGCGGGAGGGCCGGTTGAGCAGTTCTTC; CDR3aa: CASSPAAGGPVEQFF
abundance: .; d_gene: TRBD2; v_gene: TRBV11-2; j_gene: TRBJ2-1; CDR3nt: TGTGCCAGCAGCTTGGAGGTAGCGGGGTCCTACAATGAGCAGTTCTTC; CDR3aa: CASSLEVAGSYNEQFF
abundance: .; d_gene: TRBD2; v_gene: TRBV11-2; j_gene: TRBJ2-1; CDR3nt: TGTGCCAGCAGCCTTGGACTAGCGGGGTACAATGAGCAGTTCTTC; CDR3aa: CASSLGLAGYNEQFF
abundance: .; d_gene: TRBD2; v_gene: TRBV9; j_gene: TRBJ2-5; CDR3nt: TGTGCCAGCAGCGTAGTAGCGGGGGAGGCCCAAGAGACCCAGTACTTC; CDR3aa: CASSVVAGEAQETQYF
abundance: .; d_gene: TRBD2; v_gene: TRBV7-3; j_gene: TRBJ2-7; CDR3nt: TGTGCCAGCAGTCCCGGGACTAGGTCCTACGAGCAGTACTTC; CDR3aa: CASSPGTRSYEQYF
abundance: .; d_gene: TRBD2; v_gene: TRBV30; j_gene: TRBJ2-7; CDR3nt: TGTGCCTGGAGTGGAACTAGCGGGAGGGCATACGAGCAGTACTTC; CDR3aa: CAWSGTSGRAYEQYF
abundance: .; d_gene: TRBD2; v_gene: TRBV19; j_gene: TRBJ2-5; CDR3nt: TGTGCCAGTAGTATCGGGGCGGGAGGGGCAGAGGAGACCCAGTACTTC; CDR3aa: CASSIGAGGAEETQYF
abundance: once; d_gene: .; v_gene: TRBV5-1; j_gene: TRBJ2-1; CDR3nt: TGCGCCAGCAGCTCGACAGGCCAAGGGAATGAGCAGTTCTTC; CDR3aa: CASSSTGQGNEQFF
abundance: few; d_gene: TRBD2; v_gene: TRBV4-2; j_gene: TRBJ2-2; CDR3nt: TGTGCCAGCAGCCCGCGGGAGGACACCGGGGAGCTGTTTTTT; CDR3aa: CASSPREDTGELFF
abundance: few; d_gene: .; v_gene: TRBV6-4; j_gene: TRBJ1-1; CDR3nt: TGTGCCAGCAGGAGACAGGACACCCCAGGGGCTGAAGCTTTCTTT; CDR3aa: CASRRQDTPGAEAFF
abundance: .; d_gene: .; v_gene: TRBV7-8; j_gene: TRBJ2-3; CDR3nt: TGTGCCAGCAGCTTATATACCCGGGATACGCAGTATTTT; CDR3aa: CASSLYTRDTQYF
abundance: .; d_gene: .; v_gene: TRBV20-1; j_gene: TRBJ2-1; CDR3nt: TGCAGTGCTAGAGGGGGCGGTGAGCAGTTCTTC; CDR3aa: CSARGGGEQFF
abundance: .; d_gene: TRBD1; v_gene: TRBV5-6; j_gene: TRBJ2-7; CDR3nt: TGTGCCAGCAGCGTCCGGGACAGGGTGTACGAGCAGTACTTC; CDR3aa: CASSVRDRVYEQYF
abundance: once; d_gene: TRBD2; v_gene: TRBV4-2; j_gene: TRBJ2-2; CDR3nt: TGTGCCAGCAGCCCTACGGGACTAGAAATTTCGGGGGAGCTGTTTTTT; CDR3aa: CASSPTGLEISGELFF
abundance: .; d_gene: TRBD2; v_gene: TRBV9; j_gene: TRBJ2-3; CDR3nt: TGTGCCAGCAGCGCGGGAGCGGGAGGGCCCACAGATACGCAGTATTTT; CDR3aa: CASSAGAGGPTDTQYF
abundance: .; d_gene: .; v_gene: TRBV2; j_gene: TRBJ1-3; CDR3nt: TGTGCCAGCAGTGAAGAGAGCGGGGCGCGGGGAAACACCATATATTTT; CDR3aa: CASSEESGARGNTIYF
abundance: .; d_gene: .; v_gene: TRBV2; j_gene: TRBJ2-7; CDR3nt: TGTGCCAGCATTAGATCAAGGGGGGGCAGCTCCTACGAGCAGTACTTC; CDR3aa: CASIRSRGGSSYEQYF
abundance: few; d_gene: .; v_gene: TRBV5-1; j_gene: TRBJ2-3; CDR3nt: TGCGCCAGCAGCTTTACAGGTGCAGATACGCAGTATTTT; CDR3aa: CASSFTGADTQYF
abundance: .; d_gene: .; v_gene: TRBV30; j_gene: TRBJ2-2; CDR3nt: TGTGCCTGGAGAAGCGCGGCTAGCGTCGGGGAGCTGTTTTTT; CDR3aa: CAWRSAASVGELFF